Each of the 27 T cell receptor beta chains below was sequenced from the same sample in a study of CD8+ T cells in alopecia areata. Extraction and reverse transcription of RNA yielded cDNA as the sequencing template. Some clones are missing from TCRdb's copy, which holds only in-frame ones; the method was immunoSEQ multiplex PCR. The sample lists 150,000 to 200,000 clones, about three fifths seen once, with less than 4% in the top ten. Stated treatment: oral pan-JAK inhibitor, 5-10 mg twice daily. The sample in question was CD4+ T cells sorted from blood, obtained at week 4, from a patient treated with tofacitinib. The receptors here all came from a human donor with alopecia areata.

The chain combines TRBV2 with TRBJ1-5; no reliable D call. V was shortened by 3 bases and J by 0 bases, with 15 bases between the two germline ends. The length of the CDR3 is 17 residues. Germline CDR1 and CDR2: SNHLY and FYNNEI. CDR3 protein: CASSEFGQERSNQPQHF. Here the CDR3 DNA reads TGTGCCAGCAGTGAGTTTGGGCAAGAACGTAGCAATCAGCCCCAGCATTTT.

J is TRBJ1-2 and V is TRBV2, with D uncertain. V lost 6 bases and J lost 5, with 10 bases in between. Germline values: CDR1 SNHLY, CDR2 FYNNEI. The CDR3 runs 12 residues. The CDR3 DNA follows: TGTGCCAGCAGCCTCAGCCCGTATGGCTACACCTTC. It is translated as CASSLSPYGYTF.

The rearrangement links TRBV5-1 to TRBJ2-2, with TRBD1 identical over 8 bases. Looked up from germline, CDR1 is SGHRS and CDR2 is YFSETQ. The CDR3 contains 17 residues. The V and J ends lost 7 bases and 5 bases, in that order; junction bases with no gene match: 16. The CDR3 loop is CASSSSQGARWTGELFF. CDR3 DNA sequence: TGCGCCAGCTCCTCTTCTCAGGGGGCAAGGTGGACCGGGGAGCTGTTTTTT.

The chain carries TRBV6-6 and TRBJ2-6; D is uncertain. CDR1 MNHNY and CDR2 SVGAGI come from the germline V gene (reference sequence). The CDR3 has 15 residues. V shed 4 bases and J shed 0 bases, with 7 bases lying between them. As DNA, the CDR3 is TGTGCCAGCAGTTTCGTAGTCTCTGGGGCCAACGTCCTGACTTTC. Amino acid sequence: CASSFVVSGANVLTF.

This clone was seen repeatedly, ten times or more. The rearrangement joins TRBV5-4 to TRBJ2-6, with 7 bases matching TRBD1. V lost 0 bases, J lost 1 base, and 4 bases stayed unmatched. The CDR3 contains 17 residues. Germline CDR1 and CDR2: SGHNT and YYREEE (reference sequence). CDR3 in amino acids: CASSLALTGSGANVLTF. Written as DNA, the CDR3 is TGTGCCAGCAGCTTGGCCCTGACAGGGTCTGGGGCCAACGTCCTGACTTTC.

This chain connects TRBV6-5 to TRBJ1-2; a weak D match, TRBD1 (6 bases). Looked up from germline, CDR1 is MNHEY and CDR2 is SVGAGI. This CDR3 has 15 residues. V was shortened by 0 bases and J by 6 bases, with 14 bases between the two germline ends. In nucleotides, the CDR3 is TGTGCCAGCAGTTACTCACTCCGGGGGGCGAATGGCTACACCTTC. Its translation is CASSYSLRGANGYTF.

This clone turned up a few times. The chain joins TRBV27 to TRBJ1-5, with D maybe TRBD1 (6 bases). Trimming removed 5 bases at V and 0 bases at J, with 14 bases between. The germline V gene encodes CDR1 MNHEY and CDR2 SMNVEV (reference sequence). The CDR3 extends over 16 amino acids. CDR3 nucleotide sequence: TGTGCCAGCAGTCCCTGGACAGTATATAGCAATCAGCCCCAGCATTTT. Translating gives CASSPWTVYSNQPQHF.

The J gene is TRBJ2-7, the V gene TRBV18; 11 nucleotides line up with TRBD1. After removal of 0 bases from V and 3 bases from J, the junction contained 1 base not matched to a gene. Germline values: CDR1 KGHSH, CDR2 LQKENI. This CDR3 has 15 residues. The CDR3 here is CASSPPGTGGYEQYF. Written as DNA, the CDR3 is TGTGCCAGCTCACCACCCGGGACAGGGGGCTACGAGCAGTACTTC.

The CDR3 is CASSLLRDGSYNEQFF. CDR3 nucleotides: TGTGCCAGCAGCTTGCTTCGGGACGGGTCCTACAATGAGCAGTTCTTC. V and J are TRBV5-6 and TRBJ2-1; D assignment may be TRBD1 or TRBD2 (5 bases each). CDR3 size: 16 residues. Germline V CDR1 and CDR2: SGHDT, YYEEEE. The V and J ends lost 1 base and 1 base respectively, with 12 bases between them. The full variable domain, rest sourced from reference TRBV5-6 and TRBJ2-1, is DAGVTQSPTHLIKTRGQQVTLRCSPKSGHDTVSWYQQALGQGPQFIFQYYEEEERQRGNFPDRFSGHQFPNYSSELNVNALLLGDSALYLCASSLLRDGSYNEQFFGPGTRLTVL.

V is TRBV11-2 and J is TRBJ1-6; D not certain. This CDR3 region has 13 residues. V gave up 3 bases and J gave up 7 bases, with 7 bases separating them. Germline CDR1 is SGHAT and CDR2 is FQNNGV. The CDR3 DNA is TGTGCCAGCAGCTTTATAGAGAATTCACCCCTCCACTTT. This sequence encodes CASSFIENSPLHF. The full variable domain, with the rest looked up from reference TRBV11-2 and TRBJ1-6, is EAGVAQSPRYKIIEKRQSVAFWCNPISGHATLYWYQQILGQGPKLLIQFQNNGVVDDSQLPKDRFSAERLKGVDSTLKIQPAKLEDSAVYLCASSFIENSPLHFGNGTRLTVT.

This clone occurred a few times. V and J are TRBV7-9 and TRBJ1-1, with D hard to call. The CDR3 runs 14 residues. CDR1 is SEHNR and CDR2 is FQNEAQ in the germline V gene (reference sequence). Trimming pared 1 base from V and 7 bases from J, leaving 13 bases between. In DNA form, the CDR3 reads TGTGCCAGCAGCTTAGATGCTACTTCGAATGAAGCTTTCTTT. Encoded protein: CASSLDATSNEAFF.

The chain is built from TRBV11-1 and TRBJ2-3, with no clear D. Germline loops: CDR1 SGHAT, CDR2 FQDESV (reference sequence). V lost 2 bases, J lost 1 base, and 13 bases lay in between. The CDR3 totals 16 residues. The CDR3: CASSLRQPRGTDTQYF. In DNA form, the CDR3 reads TGTGCCAGCAGCTTAAGACAACCTCGGGGCACAGATACGCAGTATTTT.

The chain links TRBV29-1 to TRBJ1-1; TRBD1 aligns across 10 bases. CDR3 length: 13 amino acids. V dropped 8 bases and J dropped 1; count of bases not matched to a gene: 4. From germline, CDR1 is SQVTM and CDR2 ANQGSEA. CDR3 amino acids: CSFRTGGNTEAFF. As DNA, the CDR3 is TGCAGCTTCCGGACAGGGGGGAACACTGAAGCTTTCTTT.

The V and J genes are TRBV7-2 and TRBJ2-3; 8 nucleotides match TRBD2. The V segment lost 0 bases and the J segment 2 bases; nucleotides outside the gene matches: 4. CDR1 is SGHTA and CDR2 is FQGNSA in the germline V gene. This CDR3 region has 16 residues. The CDR3 loop reads CASSLARRGDTDTQYF. The CDR3, as DNA: TGTGCCAGCAGCTTAGCGCGGCGGGGGGACACAGATACGCAGTATTTT.

The chain joins TRBV9 to TRBJ1-6; no clear D gene. Trimming removed 0 bases at V and 6 bases at J, with 7 bases between. The CDR3 has 14 residues. CDR1 and CDR2 (germline): SGDLS, YYNGEE. The CDR3 DNA sequence: TGTGCCAGCAGCGTAGAAGGAACTAATTCACCCCTCCACTTT. Protein sequence: CASSVEGTNSPLHF. Together with reference TRBV9 and TRBJ1-6, the CDR3 gives the full variable domain: DSGVTQTPKHLITATGQRVTLRCSPRSGDLSVYWYQQSLDQGLQFLIQYYNGEERAKGNILERFSAQQFPDLHSELNLSSLELGDSALYFCASSVEGTNSPLHFGNGTRLTVT.

This clone was recorded only once. The chain couples TRBV10-3 to TRBJ2-7, with D perhaps TRBD1 (6 bases). CDR3 length: 13 residues. V was pared by 8 bases and J by 5 bases, with 16 bases between. The germline V gene has CDR1 ENHRY and CDR2 SYGVKD. Here the CDR3 DNA reads TGTGCCATCGGGGTACCCCCAGGGGACGAGCAGTACTTC. Residues: CAIGVPPGDEQYF.

This clone has more than one count but fewer than ten. The CDR3 sequence: CASSELAEETQYF. The CDR3 DNA sequence: TGCGCCAGCAGTGAACTAGCGGAAGAGACCCAGTACTTC. The V gene is TRBV5-1, the J gene TRBJ2-5; 8 nucleotides match TRBD2. Per the germline V gene, CDR1 is SGHRS and CDR2 is YFSETQ. Germline trimming cut 5 bases from V and 3 bases from J; bases unmatched to any gene: 3. This CDR3 is 13 amino acids long.

This rearrangement joins TRBV19 to TRBJ1-2; TRBD1 is a possible D gene (6 bases). This CDR3 is 12 amino acids long. In germline, CDR1 is LNHDA, CDR2 SQIVND (reference sequence). V dropped 7 bases and J dropped 8 bases, with 14 bases sitting between them. CDR3 DNA sequence: TGTGCCAGTAATCCCGGACAGCGCGGCTACACCTTC. Translating gives CASNPGQRGYTF. Combining the CDR3 with reference TRBV19 and TRBJ1-2 gives the whole variable domain DGGITQSPKYLFRKEGQNVTLSCEQNLNHDAMYWYRQDPGQGLRLIYYSQIVNDFQKGDIAEGYSVSREKKESFPLTVTSAQKNPTAFYLCASNPGQRGYTFGSGTRLTVV.

V usage is TRBV30 and J usage is TRBJ1-1, with 10 bases matching TRBD1. Germline loops: CDR1 GTSNPN, CDR2 SVGIG (reference sequence). Trimming at V came to 0 bases and at J to 5 bases, leaving 12 bases not matched to a gene. This CDR3 spans 17 amino acids. The CDR3 DNA reads as TGTGCCTGGAGTGTACCCCTCGACAGGGGGCGGGGGACTGAAGCTTTCTTT. It is translated as CAWSVPLDRGRGTEAFF.

This sequence joins TRBV30 and TRBJ1-1, with D possibly being TRBD1 (6 bases). Germline loops: CDR1 GTSNPN, CDR2 SVGIG (reference sequence). CDR3 length: 13 residues. The V end lost 2 bases, the J end lost 5 bases, and 12 bases lay between the germline ends. The CDR3 bases are TGTGCCTGGAGTTTATCAGGGGAGACTGAAGCTTTCTTT. Residues: CAWSLSGETEAFF.

The rearrangement links TRBV27 to TRBJ2-5, with D unresolved. Per germline, CDR1 MNHEY and CDR2 SMNVEV (reference sequence). The CDR3 is made up of 10 amino acids. The CDR3 sequence is CHATQETQYF. The CDR3 coding sequence is TGTCACGCCACACAAGAGACCCAGTACTTC.

The CDR3 nucleotides are TGCGCCAGCAGCCAACAGGGCACAGATACGCAGTATTTT. As protein: CASSQQGTDTQYF. The J gene is TRBJ2-3, the V gene TRBV5-1; possible D gene TRBD1, 5 bases. The ends were cut back, 4 bases at V and 1 base at J, with 7 bases in the middle. Germline V CDR1 and CDR2: SGHRS, YFSETQ. The CDR3 has 13 residues. Combining the CDR3 with reference TRBV5-1 and TRBJ2-3 gives the whole variable domain KAGVTQTPRYLIKTRGQQVTLSCSPISGHRSVSWYQQTPGQGLQFLFEYFSETQRNKGNFPGRFSGRQFSNSRSEMNVSTLELGDSALYLCASSQQGTDTQYFGPGTRLTVL.

The chain couples TRBV7-9 to TRBJ1-6, with 9 bases matching TRBD1. The CDR3 spans 19 residues. CDR1 is SEHNR and CDR2 is FQNEAQ in the germline V gene (reference sequence). With 6 bases clipped from V and 0 bases from J, the junction kept 12 bases outside the gene matches. The CDR3 here is CASRLAGTGLSSYNSPLHF. The CDR3 DNA sequence: TGTGCCAGCAGACTAGCCGGGACAGGGCTCAGCTCCTATAATTCACCCCTCCACTTT.

This clone was seen a few times. The V and J genes are TRBV28 and TRBJ1-5, with D possibly TRBD1 on 5 matching bases. Trimming took 7 bases from V and 1 from J, leaving 17 bases between them. Per germline, CDR1 MDHEN and CDR2 SYDVKM. The CDR3 extends over 16 amino acids. For the CDR3, the DNA is TGTGCCAGCATTCCCCTTCGGGGACCGAGCAATCAGCCCCAGCATTTT. This translates into CASIPLRGPSNQPQHF.

The chain carries TRBV2 and TRBJ2-7; D is perhaps TRBD1 (6 bases). Germline lookup yields CDR1 SNHLY and CDR2 FYNNEI. Trimming removed 4 bases from V and 5 bases from J, with 12 bases in between. This CDR3 region has 13 residues. Here the CDR3 DNA reads TGTGCCAGCAGTGTCACAGGGAGCAACGAGCAGTACTTC. It encodes CASSVTGSNEQYF.

The CDR3 protein is CASSQDLATDGLRQETQYF. The CDR3 DNA is TGCGCCAGCAGCCAAGACCTCGCCACGGACGGGTTAAGACAAGAGACCCAGTACTTC. The V gene is TRBV4-1, the J gene TRBJ2-5; D not resolved. The ends were cut back, 0 bases at V and 2 bases at J, with 22 bases in the middle. Germline V gene data show CDR1 as MGHRA and CDR2 as YSYEKL. This CDR3 is built from 19 residues.

This clone has only a few counts. This chain connects TRBV7-9 to TRBJ2-7, with 8 positions matching TRBD1. There are 14 residues in the CDR3. V gave up 6 bases and J gave up 1 base; unmatched junction bases: 5. CDR1 is SEHNR, CDR2 FQNEAQ, per germline (reference sequence). CDR3: CASRSTGGSYEQYF. For the CDR3, the DNA is TGTGCCAGCAGGTCCACAGGGGGGTCCTACGAGCAGTACTTC.